This record covers a single T cell receptor (beta chain). The antigen is unknown. These data are taken from a study of shared clonotypes between healthy human individuals. As for the study in general: Two women and a few men aged 18 to 49 served as donors.

Per the original methods: ImmunoSEQ gave junction-only sequences without quality scores, so filtering differed. TCRdb's copy holds only in-frame clones and misses some; the assay was immunoSEQ multiplex PCR. D and trimming were read from the DNA, whereas the V and J calls and clone size are those reported in that table. The data contain about 520,000 clones, about 72% of them singletons. Researchers drew on roughly 82 million PBMCs for genomic DNA from unsorted samples. V was pared by 6 bases and J by 9 bases, with 15 bases between. The length of the CDR3 is 13 residues. Germline V CDR1 and CDR2: SGHAT, FQNNGV. Study-level findings and limits: It was expected that sequencing depth would affect clonotype sharing among donors.

V is TRBV11-2 and J is TRBJ2-4, with D uncertain. This TCR derives from a woman in her forties in good health. Some clones in this sample may be carry-over from other donors' samples. Sample: PBMCs. CDR3 sequence reads: CASSYSQLGIQYF. CDR3 DNA: TGTGCCAGCAGTTACAGCCAGCTGGGCATTCAGTACTTC. The whole variable domain, remainder taken from reference TRBV11-2 and TRBJ2-4, is EAGVAQSPRYKIIEKRQSVAFWCNPISGHATLYWYQQILGQGPKLLIQFQNNGVVDDSQLPKDRFSAERLKGVDSTLKIQPAKLEDSAVYLCASSYSQLGIQYFGAGTRLSVL.